The TCR beta chain described here comes from a study of T cells in Graves' hyperthyroidism and ophthalmopathy (dated by TCRdb to the late 2010s). Context from the whole study: Peripheral blood samples were taken at initial diagnosis, before any treatment was given. To identify distinguishing TCR V-J signatures, a discovery cohort of around 98 patients was used, comprising under 45 with Graves' ophthalmopathy and around 60 with stable Graves' hyperthyroidism. Prospective prediction of ophthalmopathy was tested in an independent validation cohort consisting of 18 to 20 hyperthyroidism patients and some 16 patients who later progressed to ophthalmopathy. The roughly 99 discovery patients were divided at random into training and test sets in a 7:3 ratio. The study also compared thyroid tissue and blood T-cell repertoires from a handful of Graves' hyperthyroidism patients. After blood sampling, hyperthyroidism patients were treated with methimazole at a starting dose of 30 mg daily, and ophthalmopathy patients were treated with high-dose intravenous methylprednisolone. The paper reports TCR Vbeta CDR3 sequencing of some 140 peripheral blood samples: over 40 ophthalmopathy, 75 to 80 hyperthyroidism and around 17 progressor patients. Study-wide conclusions, independent of this receptor: Ophthalmopathy was separated from stable hyperthyroidism by a 13 V-J signature model, with 85% to 90% sensitivity and roughly 84% specificity obtained in cross-validation and 80%/75% obtained in testing. During validation, the model predicted progression to ophthalmopathy a median of about 5.9 months ahead of onset, with almost 71% sensitivity and 72% to 80% specificity. Most expanded thyroid clonotypes (frequency above 0.001) were also detected in blood, suggesting blood repertoires may reflect thyroid immune responses. No statistical method was used to fix the sample size in advance, and group allocation was not hidden from the investigators.

Ophthalmopathy patients had moderately to severely active disease, Clinical Activity Score of at least 3, NOSPECS grade of at least 4, and duration under 3 months. The study excluded patients with uncontrolled infections, other autoimmune diseases, pregnancy or lactation. Diagnoses were based on clinical symptoms, serum thyroxine and TRAb, thyroid ultrasound and orbital computed tomography. PBMCs were separated from roughly 10 ml of fresh peripheral blood using Ficoll-Paque density gradient centrifugation. Total RNA was extracted using Trizol reagent, and RNA quality was assessed on an Agilent 2100 Bioanalyzer. The TCR beta CDR3 regions were amplified from the RNA transcripts. The TCR CDR3 was subjected to a first round of RT-PCR using the HTBI primer set and the Qiagen OneStep RT-PCR kit. The libraries were constructed in a second round of multiplex PCR and then size-selected and purified. Sequencing of the libraries was done on an Illumina HiSeq2000 using paired-end 100 bp reads. The study's processing was this. SOAPnuke was used to process the raw data, throwing out any read that contained adapters or uncalled bases, had a mean Phred below 15, or lacked an exact constant-primer or identifier match. COPE v1.2.5 was used to merge the high-quality paired reads, and each unique nucleotide sequence was defined as a clonotype. Clonotypes were aligned to IMGT TRBV, TRBD and TRBJ reference segments using MiTCR v1.1. Only V-J combinations with frequency above 0.0001, covering 99% to 99.2% of repertoires, were analysed. The TCS score was defined as F50 (clonal expansion) divided by E x V (chaos), with BLOSUM62-based TCRdist calculated between CDR3 peptides within each V-J. Welch's t-statistics and random forest reduced several hundred V-J features to 10 to 15, which were used in a naive Bayes classifier (R e1071). TCRdb passed the public sequencing reads through fastp at Q25 and MiXCR, retaining productive beta sequences. Duplicate CDR3 protein sequences are folded into a single record with the most common DNA and genes. The authors' filters were not applied to this entry. The table for this sample lists approximately 300,000 distinct CDR3 sequences; 15% to 20% of them were counted only once. The ten largest clonotypes hold approximately 57% of the sample.

This clonotype was detected only a few times. This clone's antigen is unknown. There are no base qualities to consult, and no much larger clone falls within one base. This TCR was recovered from a woman aged 60-75 years with Graves' ophthalmopathy. The sequencing sample was made of blood.

This receptor carries the CDR3 CSARRGMNTEAFF. The nucleotide sequence reads as follows: TGCAGTGCAAGAAGGGGGATGAACACTGAAGCTTTCTTT. Rearrangement joined TRBV20-1 to TRBJ1-1; matching of 6 bases hints at TRBD1 as the D gene. The CDR3 has 13 amino acids, counting the end cysteine and phenylalanine. The sequence is cut down to CDR3 DNA, 39 bases in frame from base 1. The junction carries 11 bases between V and J, which are trimmed by 6 bases and 0 bases respectively. Reading the germline V gene (reference sequence) gives CDR1 DFQATT and CDR2 SNEGSKA.